This T cell receptor (beta chain) was retrieved from a study of read filtering for tumor transcriptome and immune sequencing. Study-wide context: Per sample, TCR-region reads ranged about 4 to 11 million by IR-seq, roughly 75 to 1273 by RNA-seq.

Ten or more counts support this clonotype. CDR3 size: 15 residues. CDR1 is LNHDA and CDR2 is SQIVND in the germline V gene (reference sequence). Trimming removed 3 bases at V and 2 bases at J, with 11 bases between. Molecular barcoded adaptors covering alpha/delta and beta/gamma chains were used on around 400 ng RNA. TCRdb called the reads again in MiXCR, with one record for every CDR3 protein. The table lists around 44,000 distinct CDR3 sequences, around an eighth of them singletons, with 30% in the top ten. The origin of this receptor is a donor at least 40 years old with multiple myeloma. V usage is TRBV19 and J usage is TRBJ2-1, with D perhaps being TRBD1 or TRBD2 (5 bases each). Source material: a population of CD138-negative cells sorted from bone marrow. The CDR3 DNA is TGTGCCAGTAGTATTGGGGCCGGGACCTACAATGAGCAGTTCTTC. It translates to CASSIGAGTYNEQFF.